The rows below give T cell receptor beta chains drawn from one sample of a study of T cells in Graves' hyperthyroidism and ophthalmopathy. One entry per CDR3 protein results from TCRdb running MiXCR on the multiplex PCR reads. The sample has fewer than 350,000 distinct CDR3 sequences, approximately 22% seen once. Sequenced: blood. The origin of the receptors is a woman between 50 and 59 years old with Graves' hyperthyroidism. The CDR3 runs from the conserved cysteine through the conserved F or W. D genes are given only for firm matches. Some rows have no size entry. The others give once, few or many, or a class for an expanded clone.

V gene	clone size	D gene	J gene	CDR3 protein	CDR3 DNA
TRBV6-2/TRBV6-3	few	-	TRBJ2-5	CASKRIQETQYF	TGTGCCAGCAAGAGGATCCAAGAGACCCAGTACTTC
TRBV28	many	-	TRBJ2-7	CASSATVLRRKQYF	TGTGCCAGCAGTGCGACAGTACTACGTCGGAAGCAGTACTTC
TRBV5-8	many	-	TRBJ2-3	CASSSYTDTQYF	TGTGCCAGCAGTTCCTACACAGATACGCAGTATTTT
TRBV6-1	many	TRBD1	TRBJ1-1	CASSENRGAFF	TGTGCCAGCAGTGAGAACAGGGGAGCTTTCTTT
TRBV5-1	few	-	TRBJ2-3	CASSLESASTDTQYF	TGCGCCAGCAGCTTGGAGTCGGCTAGCACAGATACGCAGTATTTT
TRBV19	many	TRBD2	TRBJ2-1	CASSPLSGGNYNEQFF	TGTGCCAGTAGTCCCTTAAGCGGGGGAAACTACAATGAGCAGTTCTTC
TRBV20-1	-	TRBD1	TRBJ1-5	CSARGQAVMTQHF	TGCAGTGCGCGGGGACAGGCCGTTATGACCCAGCATTTT
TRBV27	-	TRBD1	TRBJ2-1	CASSPRARTGSHNEQFF	TGTGCCAGCAGTCCCAGGGCCAGGACAGGGTCCCACAATGAGCAGTTCTTC
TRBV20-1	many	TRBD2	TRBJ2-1	CSARAGTSARDEQFF	TGCAGTGCTAGGGCCGGGACTAGCGCGAGGGATGAGCAGTTCTTC
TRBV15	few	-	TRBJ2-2	CATSRHRGYNGELFF	TGTGCCACCAGCAGACACCGAGGGTATAACGGGGAGCTGTTTTTT
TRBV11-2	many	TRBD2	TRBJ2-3	CASSLRTSGTQYF	TGTGCCAGCAGCCTACGGACTAGCGGTACGCAGTATTTT
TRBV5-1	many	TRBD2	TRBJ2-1	CASSLEARGAYNEQFF	TGCGCCAGCAGCTTGGAGGCTCGGGGGGCCTACAATGAGCAGTTCTTC
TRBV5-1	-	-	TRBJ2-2	CASSIMGITGELFF	TGCGCCAGCAGCATCATGGGGATCACCGGGGAGCTGTTTTTT
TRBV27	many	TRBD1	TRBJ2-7	CASRGQGLYEQYF	TGTGCCAGCAGAGGACAGGGGTTGTACGAGCAGTACTTC
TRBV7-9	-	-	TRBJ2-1	CASSKQSYNEQFF	TGTGCCAGTTCGAAGCAATCCTACAATGAGCAGTTCTTC
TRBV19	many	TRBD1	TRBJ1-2	CASSTGQGTNYGYTF	TGTGCCAGTAGTACCGGACAGGGGACGAACTATGGCTACACCTTC
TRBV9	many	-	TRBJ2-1	CASSGVAIAYNEQFF	TGTGCCAGCAGCGGGGTAGCGATCGCCTACAATGAGCAGTTCTTC
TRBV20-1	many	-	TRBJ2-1	CSAPRPGIRGEQFF	TGCAGTGCCCCCCGACCGGGAATCCGAGGGGAGCAGTTCTTC
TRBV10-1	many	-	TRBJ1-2	CASSGQGSYGYTF	TGCGCCAGCAGCGGGCAGGGCAGCTATGGCTACACCTTC
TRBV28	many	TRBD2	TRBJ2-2	CASSFRGGSFSTGELFF	TGTGCCAGCAGTTTTCGGGGCGGGAGTTTCAGCACCGGGGAGCTGTTTTTT
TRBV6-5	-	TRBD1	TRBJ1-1	CASSYSRQGKTEAFF	TGTGCCAGCAGTTACTCGAGACAGGGGAAGACTGAAGCTTTCTTT
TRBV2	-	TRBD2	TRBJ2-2	CASNGGLSAGELFF	TGTGCCAGCAACGGGGGGTTGAGTGCCGGGGAGCTGTTTTTT
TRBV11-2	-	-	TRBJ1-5	CASSLEPSGRQPQHF	TGTGCCAGCAGCTTAGAGCCCTCAGGCAGGCAGCCCCAGCATTTT
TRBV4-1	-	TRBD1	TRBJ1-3	CASSQGTGSGNTIYF	TGCGCCAGCAGCCAAGGGACAGGTTCAGGAAACACCATATATTTT
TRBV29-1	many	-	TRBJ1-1	CSVTALNTEAFF	TGCAGCGTTACAGCCCTTAACACTGAAGCTTTCTTT
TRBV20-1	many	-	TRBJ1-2	CSARGVQGGLNYGYTF	TGCAGTGCTAGAGGTGTACAGGGCGGTCTTAACTATGGCTACACCTTC
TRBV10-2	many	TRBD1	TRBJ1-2	CASLGDRNGYTF	TGCGCCAGCCTGGGGGACAGGAATGGCTACACCTTC
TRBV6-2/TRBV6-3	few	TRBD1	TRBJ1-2	CAGQGAPPYYGYTF	TGTGCCGGTCAGGGGGCGCCTCCCTACTATGGCTACACCTTC
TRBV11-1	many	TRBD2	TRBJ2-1	CASSPRTSAYNEQFF	TGTGCCAGCAGCCCAAGGACTAGCGCCTACAATGAGCAGTTCTTC
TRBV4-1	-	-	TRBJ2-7	CASSQALSGLYEQYF	TGCGCCAGCAGCCAAGCACTTAGCGGACTTTACGAGCAGTACTTC
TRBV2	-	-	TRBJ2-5	CASSGDPRQETQYF	TGTGCCAGCAGTGGAGACCCCAGACAAGAGACCCAGTACTTC